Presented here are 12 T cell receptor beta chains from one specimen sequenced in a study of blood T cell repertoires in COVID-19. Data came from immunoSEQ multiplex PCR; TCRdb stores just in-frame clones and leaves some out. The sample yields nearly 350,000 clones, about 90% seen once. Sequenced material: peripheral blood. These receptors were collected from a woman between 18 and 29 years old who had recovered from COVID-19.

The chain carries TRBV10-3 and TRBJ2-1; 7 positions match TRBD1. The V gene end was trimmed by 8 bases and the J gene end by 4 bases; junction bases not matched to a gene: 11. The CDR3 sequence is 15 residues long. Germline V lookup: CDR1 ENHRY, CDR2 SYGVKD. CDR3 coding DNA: TGTGCCATCTCCCAATCCGGGACAGCTTACAATGAGCAGTTCTTC. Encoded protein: CAISQSGTAYNEQFF.

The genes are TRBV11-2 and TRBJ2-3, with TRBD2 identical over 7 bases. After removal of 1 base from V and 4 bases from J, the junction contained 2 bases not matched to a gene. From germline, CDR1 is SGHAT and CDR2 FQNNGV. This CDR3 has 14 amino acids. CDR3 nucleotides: TGTGCCAGCAGCTTAGGACTAGCCGCAGATACGCAGTATTTT. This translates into CASSLGLAADTQYF.

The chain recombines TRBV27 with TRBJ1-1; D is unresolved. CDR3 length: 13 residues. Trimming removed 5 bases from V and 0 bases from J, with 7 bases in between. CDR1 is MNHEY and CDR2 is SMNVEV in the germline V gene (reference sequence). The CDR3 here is CASSITVNTEAFF. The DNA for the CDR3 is TGTGCCAGCAGTATCACAGTGAACACTGAAGCTTTCTTT.

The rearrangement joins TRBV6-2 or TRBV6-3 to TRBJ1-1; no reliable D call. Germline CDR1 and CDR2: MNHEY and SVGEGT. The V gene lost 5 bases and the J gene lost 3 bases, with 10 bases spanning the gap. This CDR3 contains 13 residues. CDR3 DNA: TGTGCCAGCAGTCCGGGAGACCACACTGAAGCTTTCTTT. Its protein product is CASSPGDHTEAFF.

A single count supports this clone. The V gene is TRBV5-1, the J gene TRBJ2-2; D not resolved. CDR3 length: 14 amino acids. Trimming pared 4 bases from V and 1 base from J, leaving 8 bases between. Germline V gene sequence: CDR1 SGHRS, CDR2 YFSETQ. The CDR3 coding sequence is TGCGCCAGCAGCCTTCGACAGAACACCGGGGAGCTGTTTTTT. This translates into CASSLRQNTGELFF.

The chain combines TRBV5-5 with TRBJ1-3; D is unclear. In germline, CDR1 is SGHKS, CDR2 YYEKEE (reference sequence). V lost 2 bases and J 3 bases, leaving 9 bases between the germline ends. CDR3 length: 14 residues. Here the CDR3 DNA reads TGTGCCAGCAGCTTAAAGACGGGTGGAAACACCATATATTTT. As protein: CASSLKTGGNTIYF.

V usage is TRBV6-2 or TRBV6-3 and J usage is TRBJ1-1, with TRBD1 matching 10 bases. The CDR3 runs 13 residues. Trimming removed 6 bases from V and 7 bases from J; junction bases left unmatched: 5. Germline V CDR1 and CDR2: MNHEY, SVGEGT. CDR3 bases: TGTGCCAGCAGCGACAGGGGGCTGGGTGAAGCTTTCTTT. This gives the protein CASSDRGLGEAFF.

As DNA, the CDR3 is TGTGCCAGTAGTATAATGTTGCAGGCTGAGCAGTTCTTC. This codes for CASSIMLQAEQFF. The chain combines TRBV19 with TRBJ2-1; no clear D gene. Germline values: CDR1 LNHDA, CDR2 SQIVND (reference sequence). This CDR3 spans 13 amino acids. Between the trimmed V and J ends, which lost 2 bases and 9 bases, there was a span of 11 bases.

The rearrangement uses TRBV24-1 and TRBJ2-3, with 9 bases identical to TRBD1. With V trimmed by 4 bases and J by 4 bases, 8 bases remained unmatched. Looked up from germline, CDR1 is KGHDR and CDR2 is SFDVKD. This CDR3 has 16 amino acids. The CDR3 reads CATSEERTGVADTQYF. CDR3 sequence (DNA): TGTGCCACCAGTGAAGAAAGGACAGGGGTCGCAGATACGCAGTATTTT.

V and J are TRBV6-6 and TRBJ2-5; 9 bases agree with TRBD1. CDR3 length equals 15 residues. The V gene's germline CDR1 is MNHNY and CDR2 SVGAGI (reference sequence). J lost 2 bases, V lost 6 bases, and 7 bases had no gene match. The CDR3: CASSQGGTGQETQYF. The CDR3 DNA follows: TGTGCCAGCAGCCAGGGGGGGACAGGGCAAGAGACCCAGTACTTC.

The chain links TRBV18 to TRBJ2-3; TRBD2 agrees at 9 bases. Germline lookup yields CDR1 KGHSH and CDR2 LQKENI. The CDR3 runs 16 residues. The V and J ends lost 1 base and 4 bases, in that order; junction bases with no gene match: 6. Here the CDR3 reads CASSPLAGGSPDTQYF. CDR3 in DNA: TGTGCCAGCTCACCACTGGCGGGAGGGTCGCCAGATACGCAGTATTTT.

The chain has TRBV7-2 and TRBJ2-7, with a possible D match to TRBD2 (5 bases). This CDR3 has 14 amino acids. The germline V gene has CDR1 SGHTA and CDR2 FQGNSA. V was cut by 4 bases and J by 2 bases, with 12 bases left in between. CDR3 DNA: TGTGCCAGCAGCTCCCCGCGGCGGGCCTACGAGCAGTACGTC. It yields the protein CASSSPRRAYEQYV.